This is a list of T cell receptor beta chains from one sample in a study of T cell repertoires in ileal Crohn's disease. This table comes from immunoSEQ multiplex PCR, and its TCRdb copy is limited to in-frame clones, with some not included. This sample has around 14,000 clones, with 75% to 90% found just once. The sequenced sample was ileal tissue. The receptors stem from an adult with Crohn's disease. The conserved cysteine and the conserved F or W are not part of the CDR3 here. Fields, in order: V gene, CDR3 protein.

>TRBV7-3
ASSSQGGGLRNEQF
>TRBV5-4
ASSWASGGGADTQY
>TRBV29-1
SVGGETQY
>TRBV30
AGTTGTGVNEQF
>TRBV5-4
ASSLDSYNSPLH
>TRBV13
ASSLAGPLVTDTQY
>TRBV18
ASSPPTESYGYT
>TRBV18
ASSPRGGQGQETQY
>TRBV5-1
ASSPASGEGEKLF
>TRBV30
AWSEAVTGGYT
>TRBV6-5
ASSSAGLDTGELF
>TRBV19
ASTPDRGYQPQH
>TRBV29-1
QAASGTDTQY
>TRBV5-1
ASSLGQVFGELF
>TRBV7-9
ASGKTQY
>TRBV7-6
ASSTRDISTDTQY
>TRBV7-9
ASSLGETSSADTQY
>TRBV5-1
ASSAGDSTDSPLH
>TRBV27
ASTLGEGGTNEKLF
>TRBV28
ASSKGLGSTDTQY
>TRBV5-6
ASSLARRPNYGYT
>TRBV5-5
ASKLAGDNEQF